Presented here are 19 T cell receptor beta chains from one specimen sequenced in a study of early T cells in non-severe SARS-CoV-2 infection. From the 5' RACE reads, TCRdb called clonotypes with MiXCR, one entry per CDR3 protein. The sample carries 70,000 or so distinct CDR3 sequences, 9% to 15% recorded once. Source material: whole blood. These receptors were obtained from an adult who was a healthcare worker with PCR-confirmed SARS-CoV-2 infection or an uninfected control (not recorded which).

This clonotype has more than one count but fewer than ten. The chain combines TRBV7-9 with TRBJ1-1; D is undetermined. The CDR3 runs 13 residues. Germline CDR1 SEHNR, CDR2 FQNEAQ (reference sequence). Trimming removed 3 bases at V and 2 bases at J, with 7 bases between. The CDR3 DNA reads as TGTGCCAGCAGCTTCAAGAGTAACACTGAAGCTTTCTTT. Encoded protein: CASSFKSNTEAFF.

This clonotype appeared a few times. The chain combines TRBV6-1 with TRBJ1-4; unclear D gene. CDR1 is MNHNS and CDR2 is SASEGT in the germline V gene. The length of the CDR3 is 13 residues. V dropped 5 bases and J dropped 7 bases, with 11 bases sitting between them. The CDR3 sequence: CASSKLTGEKLFF. In DNA, the CDR3 is TGTGCCAGCAGTAAACTGACTGGTGAAAAACTGTTTTTT.

This clonotype has a count of ten or more. This CDR3 reads CASSLPRQGGAGNTIYF. The CDR3 coding sequence is TGTGCCAGCAGCTTACCCAGACAGGGAGGAGCTGGAAACACCATATATTTT. The chain uses TRBV7-2 and TRBJ1-3, with 7 bases matching TRBD1. There are 17 residues in the CDR3. V trimming: 2 bases; J trimming: 2 bases; junction bases outside the gene matches: 9. Germline V gene data show CDR1 as SGHTA and CDR2 as FQGNSA. The whole variable domain, remainder taken from reference TRBV7-2 and TRBJ1-3, is GAGVSQSPSNKVTEKGKDVELRCDPISGHTALYWYRQSLGQGLEFLIYFQGNSAPDKSGLPSDRFSAERTGGSVSTLTIQRTQQEDSAVYLCASSLPRQGGAGNTIYFGEGSWLTVV.

This clonotype was picked up many times. The chain has TRBV6-4 and TRBJ2-1; D call uncertain. Germline values: CDR1 MRHNA, CDR2 SNTAGT. Trimming shortened V by 0 bases and J by 6 bases, and 9 bases separated the two germline ends. The CDR3 has 14 residues. The chain's CDR3 is CASSDSGFVNEQFF. CDR3 bases: TGTGCCAGCAGTGACTCCGGGTTTGTCAATGAGCAGTTCTTC.

This sequence joins TRBV7-9 and TRBJ2-1; no definite D call. This CDR3 has 13 amino acids. V was shortened by 5 bases and J by 4 bases, with 9 bases between the two germline ends. Germline-derived CDR1 and CDR2 are SEHNR and FQNEAQ (reference sequence). CDR3 in amino acids: CASSSVRYNEQFF. The CDR3 DNA is TGTGCCAGCAGCAGTGTGCGGTACAATGAGCAGTTCTTC. The whole variable domain, filled in from reference TRBV7-9 and TRBJ2-1, reads DTGVSQNPRHKITKRGQNVTFRCDPISEHNRLYWYRQTLGQGPEFLTYFQNEAQLEKSRLLSDRFSAERPKGSFSTLEIQRTEQGDSAMYLCASSSVRYNEQFFGPGTRLTVL.

This clonotype was seen ten or more times. The rearrangement uses TRBV20-1 and TRBJ1-1; 8 positions agree with TRBD1. The CDR3 loop spans 11 amino acids. Trimming took 7 bases from V and 7 from J; bases not matched to a gene: 5. The V gene's germline CDR1 is DFQATT and CDR2 SNEGSKA (reference sequence). The CDR3 is CSDQGAGEAFF. The DNA for the CDR3 is TGCAGTGACCAGGGGGCTGGTGAAGCTTTCTTT.

J is TRBJ2-3 and V is TRBV3-1, with a weak D call TRBD2 (6 bases). CDR1 is LGHDT and CDR2 is YNNKEL in the germline V gene (reference sequence). Trimming stripped 2 bases from V and 0 bases from J, with 9 bases between. The CDR3 is 15 amino acids. Written as DNA, the CDR3 is TGTGCCAGCAGCCAAAATCGGGGGAGCACAGATACGCAGTATTTT. It translates to CASSQNRGSTDTQYF.

The V and J genes are TRBV27 and TRBJ2-5; 9 bases line up with TRBD1. The CDR3 extends over 14 amino acids. The V gene end was trimmed by 8 bases and the J gene end by 5 bases; junction bases not matched to a gene: 9. The germline V gene encodes CDR1 MNHEY and CDR2 SMNVEV (reference sequence). The CDR3 here is CASGPQGAGETQYF. The CDR3 region has the DNA TGTGCCAGCGGGCCACAGGGGGCCGGGGAGACCCAGTACTTC.

This clonotype was found many times. This chain uses TRBV5-6 with TRBJ1-2; D might be TRBD1 (6 bases). The CDR3 sequence is 16 residues long. Trimming shortened V by 4 bases and J by 5 bases, and 21 bases separated the two germline ends. Per germline, CDR1 SGHDT and CDR2 YYEEEE. Written as DNA, the CDR3 is TGTGCCAGCAGCCCCCCTCCGGGACAAGGGAGTTATGGCTACACCTTC. Translating gives CASSPPPGQGSYGYTF.

This clonotype was observed many times. The chain recombines TRBV2 with TRBJ2-3; D remains unclear. Trimming shortened V by 2 bases and J by 3 bases, and 9 bases separated the two germline ends. The CDR3 has 14 residues. Germline V gene lookup returns CDR1 SNHLY and CDR2 FYNNEI. CDR3 sequence (DNA): TGTGCCAGCAGTGAAAGTCTAGTGACAGATACGCAGTATTTT. It codes for CASSESLVTDTQYF.

The V call is TRBV20-1, the J call TRBJ2-7; TRBD2 matches 12 bases. V was pared by 3 bases and J by 5 bases, with 8 bases of the junction left unmatched. Germline loops: CDR1 DFQATT, CDR2 SNEGSKA (reference sequence). The CDR3 sequence is 15 residues long. Here the CDR3 DNA reads TGCAGTGCTAGCTCCGGGACTAGCGGGTCGCACGAGCAGTACTTC. It specifies CSASSGTSGSHEQYF.

At least ten counts were recorded for this clonotype. The chain is built from TRBV7-9 and TRBJ1-1; unclear D gene. V lost 1 base and J 5 bases, leaving 11 bases between the germline ends. CDR1 is SEHNR and CDR2 is FQNEAQ in the germline V gene (reference sequence). This CDR3 region has 14 residues. CDR3 protein: CASSLEGSPTEAFF. CDR3 in DNA: TGTGCCAGCAGCTTAGAGGGTTCACCGACTGAAGCTTTCTTT. Filled out from reference TRBV7-9 and TRBJ1-1, the complete variable domain reads DTGVSQNPRHKITKRGQNVTFRCDPISEHNRLYWYRQTLGQGPEFLTYFQNEAQLEKSRLLSDRFSAERPKGSFSTLEIQRTEQGDSAMYLCASSLEGSPTEAFFGQGTRLTVV.

With regard to this clonotype: With a much larger clone just one base away, this may be a read error. V gene TRBV5-1 combines with J gene TRBJ1-1, with 8 nucleotides matching TRBD1. The CDR3 has 17 residues. Germline-derived CDR1 and CDR2 are SGHRS and YFSETQ. J was trimmed by 2 bases and V by 4 bases; bases with no gene match: 13. The CDR3 is CASSRGQVTRRNTEAFF. In DNA form, the CDR3 reads TGCGCCAGCAGCAGGGGACAGGTGACCCGACGAAACACTGAAGCTTTCTTT.

In this sample, this clonotype turned up many times. V is TRBV3-1 and J is TRBJ1-4; D not resolved. V dropped 5 bases and J dropped 8 bases, with 9 bases sitting between them. The CDR3 covers 12 residues. In germline, CDR1 is LGHDT, CDR2 YNNKEL (reference sequence). The DNA of the CDR3 is TGTGCCAGCAGCTCCGTACTAGAAAAACTGTTTTTT. Translation gives CASSSVLEKLFF.

The sample holds many counts of this clonotype. This sequence joins TRBV10-3 and TRBJ1-2, with TRBD1 as a possible D gene (5 bases). The ends were cut back, 2 bases at V and 2 bases at J, with 9 bases in the middle. The CDR3 extends over 14 amino acids. Per the germline V gene, CDR1 is ENHRY and CDR2 is SYGVKD. The CDR3 coding sequence is TGTGCCATCAGTGAGGGCAGGGCGAACTATGGCTACACCTTC. Encoded protein: CAISEGRANYGYTF.

The gene calls are TRBV20-1 and TRBJ2-5; D is undetermined. Per the germline V gene, CDR1 is DFQATT and CDR2 is SNEGSKA (reference sequence). Trimming stripped 5 bases from V and 4 bases from J, with 11 bases between. The CDR3 consists of 12 residues. For the CDR3, the DNA is TGCAGTGCTCGTCCATCCGCAGAGACCCAGTACTTC. It codes for CSARPSAETQYF.

This clonotype was seen a handful of times. The J gene is TRBJ1-1, the V gene TRBV3-1, with 8 bases fitting TRBD1. The CDR3 has 15 amino acids. The trim removed 5 bases at V and 11 bases at J, leaving 16 bases unmatched. CDR1 and CDR2 (germline): LGHDT, YNNKEL (reference sequence). CDR3 in DNA: TGTGCCAGCAGCGTCCCCGGGACAGGCCTCGTCGTGGCTTTCTTT. It codes for CASSVPGTGLVVAFF.

This clonotype has ten or more counts. The chain employs TRBV13 and TRBJ1-1; TRBD1 might be the D (5 bases). Germline V gives CDR1 PRHDT, CDR2 FYEKMQ (reference sequence). The V and J ends lost 3 bases and 6 bases respectively, with 20 bases between them. CDR3 size: 16 residues. CDR3 residues: CASSFWRPSGKPEAFF. CDR3 DNA: TGTGCCAGCAGCTTTTGGAGGCCTTCAGGGAAGCCTGAAGCTTTCTTT.

The genes are TRBV7-2 and TRBJ1-5; TRBD1 matches 7 bases. After removal of 0 bases from V and 6 bases from J, the junction contained 5 bases not matched to a gene. The germline V gene has CDR1 SGHTA and CDR2 FQGNSA. This CDR3 comprises 15 residues. CDR3 sequence: CASSLAGGRTQPQHF. The CDR3 coding sequence is TGTGCCAGCAGCTTAGCAGGGGGCAGGACTCAGCCCCAGCATTTT.